One and the same sample provided the 9 T cell receptor beta chains below, sequenced in a study of blood T cell repertoires in COVID-19. The assay was immunoSEQ multiplex PCR, and TCRdb's table has in-frame clones only and misses some. The sample has approximately 240,000 clones, approximately 85% seen once. The material sequenced was peripheral blood. The receptors shown here come from a middle-aged man who had recovered from COVID-19.

DNA for the CDR3: TGTGCCAGCAGTCCCCCCAGGGGGACGGTAGACTATGGCTACACCTTC. This sequence encodes CASSPPRGTVDYGYTF. V and J are TRBV28 and TRBJ1-2; TRBD1 agrees at 7 bases. The CDR3 covers 16 residues. The V gene end was trimmed by 5 bases and the J gene end by 3 bases; junction bases not matched to a gene: 12. The germline V gene encodes CDR1 MDHEN and CDR2 SYDVKM.

V and J are TRBV16 and TRBJ1-1; 9 bases match TRBD1. V was pared by 1 base and J by 4 bases, with 7 bases of the junction left unmatched. Per germline, CDR1 KGHSY and CDR2 FQNENV. The CDR3 length is 16 residues. CDR3 bases: TGTGCCAGCAGCCAATACGGGACAGGGTACGGCACTGAAGCTTTCTTT. Protein product: CASSQYGTGYGTEAFF.

This chain uses TRBV10-3 with TRBJ1-1; D might be TRBD1 (5 bases). Germline values: CDR1 ENHRY, CDR2 SYGVKD. V lost 6 bases and J lost 1, with 12 bases in between. There are 14 residues in the CDR3. The chain's CDR3 is CAIRTRGENTEAFF. For the CDR3, the DNA is TGTGCCATCAGGACACGGGGGGAGAACACTGAAGCTTTCTTT.

The chain is built from TRBV5-1 and TRBJ2-5; 8 bases map to TRBD1. Unmatched junction bases numbered 9, after V lost 7 bases and J lost 4 bases. Germline V gives CDR1 SGHRS, CDR2 YFSETQ. The CDR3 covers 14 residues. The CDR3 nucleotides are TGCGCCAGCGGAAAGACAGGGGCCGTAGAGACCCAGTACTTC. Translating it yields CASGKTGAVETQYF.

This clone occurred a few times. This sequence joins TRBV2 and TRBJ1-5; 7 nucleotides match TRBD1. Germline CDR1 SNHLY, CDR2 FYNNEI. This CDR3 is 15 amino acids long. Germline trimming cut 4 bases from V and 1 base from J; bases unmatched to any gene: 4. CDR3 in DNA: TGTGCCAGCAGTGGACAGGGAATGAGCAATCAGCCCCAGCATTTT. The encoded protein is CASSGQGMSNQPQHF. Combining the CDR3 with reference TRBV2 and TRBJ1-5 gives the whole variable domain EPEVTQTPSHQVTQMGQEVILRCVPISNHLYFYWYRQILGQKVEFLVSFYNNEISEKSEIFDDQFSVERPDGSNFTLKIRSTKLEDSAMYFCASSGQGMSNQPQHFGDGTRLSIL.

The chain combines TRBV6-5 with TRBJ1-2; D is possibly TRBD1 (5 bases). The germline CDR1 and CDR2 sequences are MNHEY and SVGAGI. The CDR3 extends over 13 amino acids. With 7 bases removed from V and 5 bases from J, the gap between germline ends came to 14 bases. CDR3 sequence reads: CASNPGYGYGYTF. The DNA of the CDR3 is TGTGCCAGCAATCCAGGGTACGGATATGGCTACACCTTC.

V is TRBV27 and J is TRBJ2-7; 9 nucleotides line up with TRBD2. CDR1 and CDR2 (germline): MNHEY, SMNVEV (reference sequence). Trimming removed 4 bases from V and 4 bases from J; junction bases left unmatched: 5. The CDR3 is 14 amino acids. CDR3: CASSWAGGSYEQYF. In nucleotides, the CDR3 is TGTGCCAGCAGTTGGGCGGGAGGGTCTTACGAGCAGTACTTC.

The chain uses TRBV28 and TRBJ1-4; D is uncertain. Germline CDR1 MDHEN, CDR2 SYDVKM. Trimming left V 4 bases short and J 8 bases short, with 11 bases between. This CDR3 is built from 13 residues. CDR3 sequence reads: CASSSGRREKLFF. The CDR3 bases are TGTGCCAGCAGTTCGGGCAGGAGGGAAAAACTGTTTTTT.

The J gene is TRBJ2-2, the V gene TRBV18; 11 nucleotides line up with TRBD1. Germline CDR1 and CDR2: KGHSH and LQKENI. This CDR3 is built from 18 residues. Trimming at V came to 0 bases and at J to 6 bases, leaving 9 bases not matched to a gene. DNA of the CDR3: TGTGCCAGCTCACCACCGGACAGGGGGCTAAATTCCCCCGGGGAGCTGTTTTTT. Amino acid sequence: CASSPPDRGLNSPGELFF.